This TCR beta chain was captured by sequencing in a study of blood T cell repertoires in COVID-19. Background on the study: Specimens from acute and convalescent COVID-19 originated in the United States, Italy and Spain. Sources were T cells, B-cell-depleted T cells, or PBMCs; the material itself was cDNA or gDNA.

Authors' processing steps: It was from reference gene primer amplification that nucleated cell counts were estimated. Repertoires were generated with immunoSEQ multiplex PCR, while TCRdb's copy carries only in-frame clones and drops some. V, J and clone size are those of that table, while D and trimming were read from the DNA. The sample lists approximately 80,000 clones; about four fifths were seen once. The CDR3 contains 14 residues. The trim removed 3 bases at V and 6 bases at J, leaving 5 bases unmatched. Germline V gene lookup returns CDR1 LNHDA and CDR2 SQIVND (reference sequence). This chain uses TRBV19 with TRBJ1-5, with TRBD1 matching over 7 bases. The receptor's source is a man aged 55 to 70 with acute or convalescent COVID-19. Source material: peripheral blood. CDR3 amino acids: CASSIRAGGQPQHF. The CDR3, as DNA: TGTGCCAGTAGTATCAGGGCAGGGGGTCAGCCCCAGCATTTT.